Listed below are T cell receptor beta chains from one sample, sequenced in a study of blood T cell repertoires in COVID-19. Repertoires were generated with immunoSEQ multiplex PCR, while TCRdb's copy carries only in-frame clones and drops some. Seen here are about 330,000 clones, about 90% observed once, and the top ten hold approximately 0.93%. The sequenced sample was PBMCs or T cells enriched from blood (not recorded which). All receptors come from a woman under 40 who had recovered from COVID-19. The CDR3 runs from the conserved cysteine through the conserved F or W. Size tells how often a clone was seen (once, few, many) or the class of an expanded clone, and some rows leave it out.

>TRBV7-2|TRBJ1-6|.
CASSLDRHGSSPLHF
>TRBV6-5|TRBJ1-2|.
CASSIDGTVGGYTF
>TRBV5-1|TRBJ1-1|.
CASSPGTANTEAFF
>TRBV3-1/TRBV3-2|TRBJ2-7|once
CASSGQVSAYEQYF
>TRBV5-4|TRBJ2-3|.
CASSLATSGGADTQYF
>TRBV28|TRBJ1-3|.
CASSPGGLTRNTIYF
>TRBV7-8|TRBJ2-7|.
CASSLGTGGTYEQYF
>TRBV5-1|TRBJ2-3|.
CASSLERGRASKTDTQYF
>TRBV10-3|TRBJ1-5|.
CAISELGGPRGQPQHF
>TRBV28|TRBJ2-1|.
CASQRGGTSWYNEQFF
>TRBV6-6|TRBJ2-7|.
CASSSRLVRSPYEQYF
>TRBV4-1|TRBJ2-5|.
CASSQLAPGRETQYF
>TRBV30|TRBJ1-2|.
CACGAHRGGGYTF
>TRBV2|TRBJ1-6|.
CASHLGQDFPTLHF
>TRBV5-1|TRBJ1-1|.
CASSSGGTGRTEAFF
>TRBV11-2|TRBJ1-4|.
CASSPGQGTEKLFF
>TRBV2|TRBJ1-5|.
CASTLDRGNQPQHF
>TRBV5-4|TRBJ1-1|.
CASSLEGVLNTEAFF
>TRBV9|TRBJ1-3|.
CASSRGSGNTIYF
>TRBV29-1|TRBJ2-3|.
CSVGADRGRTDTQYF
>TRBV15|TRBJ1-6|.
CATSRERVSNSPLHF
>TRBV27|TRBJ1-3|.
CASSLSSRENTIYF
>TRBV29-1|TRBJ2-5|.
CSVGQGAVVETQYF
>TRBV7-9|TRBJ2-3|.
CASKVVAGGSTDTQYF
>TRBV20-1|TRBJ2-7|.
CSASPLAGQSYEQYF
>TRBV5-1|TRBJ2-1|.
CASSPGQGHNEQFF
>TRBV7-2|TRBJ2-1|.
CASSPGQGRYNEQFF
>TRBV15|TRBJ1-2|.
CATSRERGEGGYTF
>TRBV3-1/TRBV3-2|TRBJ1-2|many
CASSQGGVYGYTF
>TRBV2|TRBJ1-1|.
CASSEALVVGGLNTEAFF
>TRBV15|TRBJ2-1|.
CATSRGWGPSSYNEQFF
>TRBV19|TRBJ1-1|.
CASTSSGGPNTEAFF
>TRBV4-1|TRBJ1-2|.
CASSMSGLTTGGYTF
>TRBV5-5|TRBJ1-5|.
CASSWDSANQPQHF
>TRBV6-6|TRBJ1-3|.
CASSSTGTAGNTIYF
>TRBV19|TRBJ2-1|.
CASTQTSGGPYNEQFF
>TRBV5-6|TRBJ1-1|.
CASSLGRGAVTEAFF
>TRBV7-8|TRBJ1-2|.
CASSLVRTGNGYTF
>TRBV7-9|TRBJ1-5|.
CASSPKGGVDQPQHF
>TRBV7-6|TRBJ2-2|.
CASSPGTLNTGELFF
>TRBV6-5|TRBJ1-1|.
CASSYVGDTEAFF
>TRBV4-3|TRBJ1-2|.
CASSQDTALYGYTF
>TRBV5-6|TRBJ1-4|.
CASSRRGTNEKLFF
>TRBV6-6|TRBJ1-6|.
CASTRDIGHNSPLHF
>TRBV2|TRBJ2-7|.
CASSESRYEQYF
>TRBV25-1|TRBJ2-7|.
CASGPGQGYYEQYF
>TRBV7-6|TRBJ2-3|.
CASSLALSTDTQYF
>TRBV19|TRBJ1-6|.
CASSIGQQNSPLHF
>TRBV2|TRBJ2-6|.
CASSRQGAGANVLTF
>TRBV28|TRBJ1-5|.
CASKWDRTYSNQPQHF
>TRBV5-6|TRBJ1-2|.
CASSFGRGELGYTF
>TRBV2|TRBJ1-5|.
CASHKGEGSNQPQHF
>TRBV2|TRBJ1-1|.
CASSTERRSEAFF
>TRBV11-2|TRBJ1-1|.
CASSAGTGVMNTEAFF
>TRBV28|TRBJ2-7|.
CASSLRDRAAYEQYF
>TRBV7-2|TRBJ2-7|.
CASSVGTGIFYEQYF
>TRBV18|TRBJ2-2|.
CASSPLGQATGELFF
>TRBV2|TRBJ2-7|.
CASSGRGGEQYF
>TRBV3-1/TRBV3-2|TRBJ1-1|once
CASSSRLSNTEAFF
>TRBV4-1|TRBJ2-2|.
CASSQLQGTGELFF